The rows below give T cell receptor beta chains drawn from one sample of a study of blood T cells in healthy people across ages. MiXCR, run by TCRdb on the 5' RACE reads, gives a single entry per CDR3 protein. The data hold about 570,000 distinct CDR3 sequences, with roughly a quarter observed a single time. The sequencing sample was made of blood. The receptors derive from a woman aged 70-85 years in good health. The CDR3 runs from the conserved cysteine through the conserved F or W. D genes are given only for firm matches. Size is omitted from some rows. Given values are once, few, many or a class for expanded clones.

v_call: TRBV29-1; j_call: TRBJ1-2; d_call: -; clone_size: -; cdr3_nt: TGCAGCGTTGAAGGGATTCTGCATGGCTACACCTTC; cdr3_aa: CSVEGILHGYTF
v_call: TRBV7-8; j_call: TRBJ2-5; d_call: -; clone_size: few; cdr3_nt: TGTGCCAGCAGCTTAGCGGTACAGGGAGGGAAAGGGACCCAGTACTTC; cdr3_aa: CASSLAVQGGKGTQYF
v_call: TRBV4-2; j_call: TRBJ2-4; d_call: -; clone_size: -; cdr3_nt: TGTGCCAGCAGCCAAGCCGGGGAATGGGCCAAAAACATTCAGTACTTC; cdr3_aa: CASSQAGEWAKNIQYF
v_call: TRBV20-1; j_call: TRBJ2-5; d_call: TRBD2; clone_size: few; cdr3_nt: TGCAGCCAACTAGCTAGCGGACAAGAGACCCAGTACTTC; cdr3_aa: CSQLASGQETQYF
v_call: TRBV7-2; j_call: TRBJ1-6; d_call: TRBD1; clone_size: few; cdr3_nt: TGTGCCAGCAGCATGACCGGGACAGGGTATTCACCCCTCCACTTT; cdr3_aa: CASSMTGTGYSPLHF
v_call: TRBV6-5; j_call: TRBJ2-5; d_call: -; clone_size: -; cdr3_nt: TGTGCCAGCAGCCCTGACGGACCCCAAGAGGCCCAGTACTTC; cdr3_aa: CASSPDGPQEAQYF
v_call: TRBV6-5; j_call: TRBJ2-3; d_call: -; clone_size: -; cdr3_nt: TGTGCCAGCAGTTACTCGCTGGCACCAAAAATCACAGATACGCAGTATTTT; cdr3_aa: CASSYSLAPKITDTQYF
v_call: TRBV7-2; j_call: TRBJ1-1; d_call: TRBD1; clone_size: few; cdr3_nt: TGTGCCAGCAAGGAGGGACAGGGAAACACTGAAGCTTTCTTT; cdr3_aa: CASKEGQGNTEAFF
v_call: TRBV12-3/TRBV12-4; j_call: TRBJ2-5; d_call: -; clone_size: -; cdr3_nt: TGTGCCAGCAGGGTGGGCCGGGGAGAGACCCAGTACTTC; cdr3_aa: CASRVGRGETQYF
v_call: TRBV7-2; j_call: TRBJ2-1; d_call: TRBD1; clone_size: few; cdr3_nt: TGTGCCAGCCACCGTGGGGACAGGGGAATCAATGAGCAGTTCTTC; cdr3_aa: CASHRGDRGINEQFF
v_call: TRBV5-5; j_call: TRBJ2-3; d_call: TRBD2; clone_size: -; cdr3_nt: TGTGCCAGCAGCTTACGTTCGACTAGCGGGACGCAGTATTTT; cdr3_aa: CASSLRSTSGTQYF
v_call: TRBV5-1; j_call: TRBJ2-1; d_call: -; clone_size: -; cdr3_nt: TGCGCCAGCAGCTTGGCGGCAGGAATTAACAATGAGCAGTTCTTC; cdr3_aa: CASSLAAGINNEQFF
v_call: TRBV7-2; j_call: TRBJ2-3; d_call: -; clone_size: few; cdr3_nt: TGTGCCAGCAGCTTAGAGCGCCTAGATACGCAGTATTTT; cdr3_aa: CASSLERLDTQYF
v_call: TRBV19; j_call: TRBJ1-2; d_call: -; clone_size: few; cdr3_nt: TGTGCCAGTAGTGCGTACTATGGCTACACCTTC; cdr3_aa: CASSAYYGYTF
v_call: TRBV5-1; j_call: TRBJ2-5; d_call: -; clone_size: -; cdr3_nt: TGCGCCAGCAGCTTCGGGCCCGTGCGGGGAGGTTTAGAGACCCAGTACTTC; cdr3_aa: CASSFGPVRGGLETQYF
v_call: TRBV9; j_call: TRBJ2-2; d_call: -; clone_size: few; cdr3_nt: TGTGCCAGCAACAGGGGGGGACTAACGAACACCGGGGAGCTGTTTTTT; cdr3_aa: CASNRGGLTNTGELFF
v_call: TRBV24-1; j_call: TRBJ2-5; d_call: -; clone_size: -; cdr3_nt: TGTGCCACCAGTGATTTCGGGACATCTTATCATGAGACCCAGTACTTC; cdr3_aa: CATSDFGTSYHETQYF
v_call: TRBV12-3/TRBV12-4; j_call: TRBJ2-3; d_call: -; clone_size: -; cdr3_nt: TGTGCCAGCAGCCGGGGCGGGCAGAGCACAGATGCGCAGTATTTT; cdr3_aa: CASSRGGQSTDAQYF
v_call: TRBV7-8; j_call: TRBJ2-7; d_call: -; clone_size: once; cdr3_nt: TGTGCTAGCAGCAAAGCGGCGGTCCACGAGCAGTACTTC; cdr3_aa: CASSKAAVHEQYF
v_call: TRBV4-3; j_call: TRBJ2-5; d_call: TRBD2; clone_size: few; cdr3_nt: TGCGCCAGCAGCCAAGGGGTAGCGGGTGCCCAAGAGACCCAGTACTTC; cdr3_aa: CASSQGVAGAQETQYF
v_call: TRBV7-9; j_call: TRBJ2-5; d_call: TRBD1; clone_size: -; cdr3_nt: TGTGCCAGCACCCCAGGGGGCAGCGAGACCCAGTACTTC; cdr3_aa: CASTPGGSETQYF
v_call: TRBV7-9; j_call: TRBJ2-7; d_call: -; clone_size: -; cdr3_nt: TGTGCCAGCAGCTCTCGGACGGAAGGGGACGAGCAGTACTTC; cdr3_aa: CASSSRTEGDEQYF
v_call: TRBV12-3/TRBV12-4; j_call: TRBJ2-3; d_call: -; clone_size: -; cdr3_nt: TGTGCCAGCAGCTCCGGGACTTCCCCGCGGTTAGATACGCAGTATTTT; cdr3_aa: CASSSGTSPRLDTQYF
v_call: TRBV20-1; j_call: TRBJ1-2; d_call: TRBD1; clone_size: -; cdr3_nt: TGCAGTGCTAGTGGCCGGGACAGCTATGGCTACACCTTC; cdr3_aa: CSASGRDSYGYTF
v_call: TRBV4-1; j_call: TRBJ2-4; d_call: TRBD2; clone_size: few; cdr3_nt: TGCGCCAGCAGCCAGCCTAGCGGGGGCTCTAAAAACATTCAGTACTTC; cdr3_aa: CASSQPSGGSKNIQYF
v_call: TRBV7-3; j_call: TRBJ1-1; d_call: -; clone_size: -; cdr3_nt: TGTGCCGGCAGCTTAACGTGGACTAACAGTGAAGCTTTCTTT; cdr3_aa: CAGSLTWTNSEAFF
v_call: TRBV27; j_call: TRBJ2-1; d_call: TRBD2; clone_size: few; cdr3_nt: TGTGCCAGCAGTTTATCGACGCGGACTAGCGGGGGTTACAATGAGCAGTTCTTC; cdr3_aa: CASSLSTRTSGGYNEQFF
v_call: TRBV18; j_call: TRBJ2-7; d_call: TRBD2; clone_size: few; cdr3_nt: TGTGCCAGCTCGCCAGGGATAGCGGGGGTTACCTACGAGCAGTACTTC; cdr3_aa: CASSPGIAGVTYEQYF
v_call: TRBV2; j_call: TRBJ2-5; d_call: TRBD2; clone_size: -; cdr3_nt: TGTGCCAGCAGTGGCCTGGCTAGCGGGGGCCAAGAGACCCAGTACTTC; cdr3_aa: CASSGLASGGQETQYF
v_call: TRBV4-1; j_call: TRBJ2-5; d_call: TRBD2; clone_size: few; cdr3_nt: TGCGCCAGCAGCCAAGATAAACAGCGGGGGGTAGGAGGGGAGACCCAGTACTTC; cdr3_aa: CASSQDKQRGVGGETQYF
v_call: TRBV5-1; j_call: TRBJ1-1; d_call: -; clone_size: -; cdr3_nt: TGCGCCAGCAGTATACCAGGGGTGAACACTGAAGCTTTCTTT; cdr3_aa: CASSIPGVNTEAFF
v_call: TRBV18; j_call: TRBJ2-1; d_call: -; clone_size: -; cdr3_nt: TGTGCCAGCTCACCACCGGGAAGGTTCAATGAGCAGTTCTTC; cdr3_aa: CASSPPGRFNEQFF
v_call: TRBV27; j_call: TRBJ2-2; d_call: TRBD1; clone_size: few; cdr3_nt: TGTGCCAGCAGATCCTGGGGGACAGGGGGCGTCGCCGGGGAGCTGTTTTTT; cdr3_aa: CASRSWGTGGVAGELFF
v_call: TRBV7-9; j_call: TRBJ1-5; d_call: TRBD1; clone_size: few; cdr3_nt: TGTGCCGGCAGTCCAGGACAGGGCTATCAGCCCCAGCATTTT; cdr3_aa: CAGSPGQGYQPQHF
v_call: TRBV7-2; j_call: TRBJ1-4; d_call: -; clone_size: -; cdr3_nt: TGTGCCAGCAGCTTAGCCGGGCGGCGGACCATTAATGAAAAACTGTTTTTT; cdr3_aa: CASSLAGRRTINEKLFF
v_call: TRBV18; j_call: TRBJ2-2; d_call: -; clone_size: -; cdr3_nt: TGTGCCAGCTCACCACGGCCAAGGGTGCAGAACACCGGGGAGCTGTTTTTT; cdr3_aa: CASSPRPRVQNTGELFF
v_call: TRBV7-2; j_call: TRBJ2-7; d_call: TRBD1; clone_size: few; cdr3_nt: TGTGCCAGCAGCTTTCAAACCGGGACAGGCTACGAGCAGTACTTC; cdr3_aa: CASSFQTGTGYEQYF
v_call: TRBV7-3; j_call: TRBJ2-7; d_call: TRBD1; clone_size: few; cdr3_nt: TGTGCCAGCAGCTACACCGGGACAGGGGTCTACGAGCAGTACTTC; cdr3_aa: CASSYTGTGVYEQYF
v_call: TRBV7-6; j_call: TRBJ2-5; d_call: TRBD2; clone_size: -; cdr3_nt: TGTGCCAGCAGCTTAGCGCCCGGGGGGGCCCAGACCCAGTACTTC; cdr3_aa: CASSLAPGGAQTQYF
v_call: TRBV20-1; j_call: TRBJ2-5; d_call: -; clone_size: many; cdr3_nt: TGCAGTGCTAGGGGTGGGGGGATCCAAGAGACCCAGTACTTC; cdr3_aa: CSARGGGIQETQYF
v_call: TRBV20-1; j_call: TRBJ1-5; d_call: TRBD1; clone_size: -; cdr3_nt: TGCAGTGCAATGGGACAGGGGGATCAGCCCCAGCATTTT; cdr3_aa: CSAMGQGDQPQHF
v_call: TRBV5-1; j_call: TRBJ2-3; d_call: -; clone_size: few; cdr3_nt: TGCGCCAGCAGCTTGGATCCAGGGTCAGTAGGTACGCAGTATTTT; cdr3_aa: CASSLDPGSVGTQYF
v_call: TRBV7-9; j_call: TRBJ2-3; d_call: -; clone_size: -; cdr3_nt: TGTGCCAGCAGCTTAGGCCGGGATGCTAACGCAGATACGCAGTATTTT; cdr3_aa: CASSLGRDANADTQYF
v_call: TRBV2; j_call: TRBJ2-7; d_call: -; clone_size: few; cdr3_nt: TGTGCCAGCAGTGAACAGGGACTCAACTCCTACGAGCAGTACTTC; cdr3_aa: CASSEQGLNSYEQYF
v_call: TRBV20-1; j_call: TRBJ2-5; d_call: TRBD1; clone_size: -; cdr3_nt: TGCAGTGCTAGAGGGGACAGCTTAGTGGGTGAGACCCAGTACTTC; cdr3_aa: CSARGDSLVGETQYF
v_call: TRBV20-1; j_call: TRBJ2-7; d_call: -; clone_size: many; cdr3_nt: TGCAGTGTCCCACAGGGATTGACTTACGAGCAGTACTTC; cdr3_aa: CSVPQGLTYEQYF
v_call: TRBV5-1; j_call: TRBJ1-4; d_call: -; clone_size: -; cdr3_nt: TGCGCCAGCAGCTTGGGGGTGACAGATAATGAAAAACTGTTTTTT; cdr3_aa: CASSLGVTDNEKLFF
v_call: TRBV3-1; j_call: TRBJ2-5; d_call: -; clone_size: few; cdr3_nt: TGTGCCAGCAGAGAAAGGGGGGGCGGGGAGACCCAGTACTTC; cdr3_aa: CASRERGGGETQYF
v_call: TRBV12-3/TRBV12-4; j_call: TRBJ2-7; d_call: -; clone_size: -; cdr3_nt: TGTGCCAGCAGTTTACAGACAGGATCCTCCGAGCAGTACTTC; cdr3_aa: CASSLQTGSSEQYF
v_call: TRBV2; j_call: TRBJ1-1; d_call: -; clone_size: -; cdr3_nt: TGTGCCAGCACGACGCAGACAGGGAACACTGAAGCTTTCTTT; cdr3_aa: CASTTQTGNTEAFF